In this sample, the clone carrying this TCR beta chain turned up a few times. Through Arm-PCR of CDR3 regions and iRepertoire HTBI primers, TCR beta libraries were built. In TCRdb, the multiplex PCR reads were re-called with MiXCR into one record per CDR3 protein. The sample holds 580,000 or so distinct CDR3 sequences; about 15% are singletons and the top ten take about 12%. These data are taken from a study of regulatory T cells in long-lasting Graves disease. As to time point: newly diagnosed GD, antithyroid drugs for less than 3 months. The TCR library was prepared using RNA isolated from PBMCs. The V gene's germline CDR1 is SGHNT and CDR2 YYREEE (reference sequence). Trimming left V 4 bases short and J 2 bases short, with 9 bases between. CDR3 length: 13 amino acids. This sample was shared with a second study, whose subject was T cells in Graves' hyperthyroidism and ophthalmopathy.

The sample in question was peripheral blood mononuclear cells (PBMCs), obtained at new diagnosis, from a patient treated with antithyroid drugs. This clonotype was sampled from a man aged 18 to 29 with Graves disease. The V and J genes are TRBV5-4 and TRBJ1-1; D is unclear. CDR3 in amino acids: CASSPPDNTEAFF. The CDR3 bases are TGTGCCAGCAGCCCTCCGGACAACACTGAAGCTTTCTTT.